A selection of T cell receptor beta chains follows, all from one sample in a study of shared clonotypes between healthy human individuals. Libraries were prepared by immunoSEQ multiplex PCR; TCRdb keeps only in-frame clonotypes and omits some of them. Seen here are 110,000 or so clones, around 73% observed once, and the top ten hold about 26%. Sequenced input: memory CD8+ T cells sorted from blood. These receptors came from a woman between 25 and 40 years old in good health. Both conserved end residues are part of each CDR3. A D gene is named only where the DNA matches it firmly. Not all rows give a size; the values are once, few, many and, for expanded clones, a class.

j_gene | v_gene | abundance | d_gene | CDR3aa | CDR3nt
TRBJ2-3 | TRBV6-6 | NA | NA | CASSYQGTSTDTQYF | TGTGCCAGCAGTTACCAGGGCACTAGCACAGATACGCAGTATTTT
TRBJ2-1 | TRBV4-2 | once | TRBD2 | CASSQEREGYNEQFF | TGTGCCAGCAGCCAAGAGCGGGAGGGGTACAATGAGCAGTTCTTC
TRBJ1-1 | TRBV9 | NA | NA | CASSVGTSRTEAFF | TGTGCCAGCAGCGTAGGGACCAGCAGAACTGAAGCTTTCTTT
TRBJ2-7 | TRBV7-8 | NA | NA | CASSSEGRGDISYEQYF | TGTGCCAGCAGCTCGGAGGGGAGAGGGGACATCTCCTACGAGCAGTACTTC
TRBJ2-7 | TRBV18 | once | NA | CASSPPLLYEQYF | TGTGCCAGCTCACCACCGCTCCTGTACGAGCAGTACTTC
TRBJ2-7 | TRBV5-1 | NA | NA | CASSLRGVPQGEQYF | TGCGCCAGCAGCTTGAGGGGGGTTCCCCAGGGCGAGCAGTACTTC
TRBJ1-1 | TRBV7-9 | many | TRBD1 | CASSDRGYTEAFF | TGTGCCAGCAGCGACAGGGGTTACACTGAAGCTTTCTTT
TRBJ2-7 | TRBV10-3 | NA | TRBD2 | CAITPGLAGAYEQYF | TGTGCCATCACTCCGGGACTAGCGGGGGCATACGAGCAGTACTTC
TRBJ1-1 | TRBV27 | once | NA | CASSPQYKNTEAFF | TGTGCCAGCAGTCCCCAATACAAGAACACTGAAGCTTTCTTT
TRBJ1-4 | TRBV5-4 | NA | TRBD1 | CASSRGTGGADEKLFF | TGTGCCAGCAGCAGAGGGACAGGGGGCGCAGATGAAAAACTGTTTTTT
TRBJ1-5 | TRBV7-9 | NA | NA | CASSLEGPRNQPQHF | TGTGCCAGCAGCTTGGAGGGACCTCGCAATCAGCCCCAGCATTTT
TRBJ2-6 | TRBV27 | NA | NA | CASCCSGANVLTF | TGTGCCAGCTGCTGCTCTGGGGCCAACGTCCTGACTTTC
TRBJ2-3 | TRBV18 | NA | NA | CASSLASSTDTQYF | TGTGCCAGCTCACTGGCGTCTAGCACAGATACGCAGTATTTT
TRBJ2-7 | TRBV20-1 | NA | TRBD1 | CSAEPRDRDDF | TGCAGTGCTGAGCCCCGGGACAGGGACGACTTC
TRBJ2-1 | TRBV28 | NA | TRBD2 | CASTSGTSGYNEQFF | TGTGCCAGCACCTCCGGGACTAGCGGATACAATGAGCAGTTCTTC
TRBJ2-7 | TRBV10-1 | few | TRBD1 | CASSESTGVEQYF | TGCGCCAGCAGTGAGTCTACAGGGGTCGAGCAGTACTTC
TRBJ2-2 | TRBV7-3 | NA | TRBD2 | CASSLTWGSGRAWDTGELFF | TGTGCCAGCAGCTTAACGTGGGGTAGCGGGAGGGCCTGGGACACCGGGGAGCTGTTTTTT
TRBJ2-3 | TRBV28 | NA | NA | CASSFPGGLTQYF | TGTGCCAGCAGTTTTCCAGGGGGGCTGACGCAGTATTTT
TRBJ1-2 | TRBV11-3 | NA | TRBD1 | CASSLEGTVYGYTF | TGTGCCAGCAGCTTAGAAGGGACAGTCTATGGCTACACCTTC
TRBJ2-1 | TRBV9 | NA | NA | CASSVGGGSDEQFF | TGTGCCAGCAGCGTAGGCGGAGGGAGCGATGAGCAGTTCTTC
TRBJ2-7 | TRBV28 | NA | NA | CASSTTGEQYF | TGTGCCAGCAGTACGACTGGGGAGCAGTACTTC
TRBJ2-5 | TRBV2 | few | TRBD1 | CASSTTGVVETQYF | TGTGCCAGCAGTACAACAGGGGTTGTGGAGACCCAGTACTTC
TRBJ1-1 | TRBV27 | NA | NA | CASSPRMGLMNTEAFF | TGTGCCAGCAGTCCCCGGATGGGTCTTATGAACACTGAAGCTTTCTTT
TRBJ2-1 | TRBV4-2 | NA | TRBD2 | CASSSGKREQYDEQFF | TGTGCCAGCAGCTCGGGGAAGCGGGAGCAATATGATGAGCAGTTCTTC
TRBJ2-1 | TRBV6-1 | NA | NA | CASSGELTSYNEQFF | TGTGCCAGCAGTGGAGAGTTAACCTCCTACAATGAGCAGTTCTTC
TRBJ1-5 | TRBV5-8 | NA | NA | CASSLLLVLGTQPQHF | TGTGCCAGCAGCTTGCTTTTGGTCTTGGGAACTCAGCCCCAGCATTTT
TRBJ2-7 | TRBV10-3 | NA | TRBD2 | CAISDVKGTSGSYEQYF | TGTGCCATCAGTGACGTAAAGGGGACTAGCGGATCCTACGAGCAGTACTTC
TRBJ2-1 | TRBV5-1 | NA | NA | CASSPGPRSSYNEQFF | TGCGCCAGCAGCCCAGGACCGCGGAGCTCCTACAATGAGCAGTTCTTC
TRBJ2-7 | TRBV27 | once | NA | CASGGSGYEQYF | TGTGCCAGCGGAGGGAGCGGCTACGAGCAGTACTTC
TRBJ1-4 | TRBV27 | NA | NA | CASSLGWHTNEKLFF | TGTGCCAGCAGTCTAGGGTGGCATACTAATGAAAAACTGTTTTTT
TRBJ2-5 | TRBV27 | NA | NA | CASSLLGETQYF | TGTGCCAGCAGCCTCCTGGGAGAGACCCAGTACTTC
TRBJ2-5 | TRBV7-2 | NA | NA | CASSAYRARETQYF | TGTGCCAGCAGCGCCTACAGGGCGAGGGAGACCCAGTACTTC
TRBJ2-7 | TRBV6-1 | NA | TRBD1 | CASSERDRGRFGGRTSYEQYF | TGTGCCAGCAGTGAAAGGGACAGGGGAAGATTTGGCGGGAGGACGTCCTACGAGCAGTACTTC
TRBJ1-2 | TRBV27 | once | TRBD1 | CASSPHRGRVGGYTF | TGTGCCAGCAGTCCTCACAGGGGGCGCGTCGGTGGCTACACCTTC
TRBJ2-5 | TRBV7-3 | NA | NA | CASSVTGEGGETQYF | TGTGCCAGCAGCGTAACAGGGGAGGGAGGGGAGACCCAGTACTTC
TRBJ2-7 | TRBV5-3 | NA | NA | CARSHTRGHLSSYEQYF | TGTGCCAGAAGCCACACGCGGGGACATTTAAGCTCCTACGAGCAGTACTTC
TRBJ1-3 | TRBV29-1 | NA | NA | CSFTGSVPGNTIYF | TGCAGCTTTACAGGGTCAGTGCCTGGAAACACCATATATTTT
TRBJ2-4 | TRBV6-1 | NA | TRBD2 | CASSELAEFLWHIQYF | TGTGCCAGCAGTGAACTAGCGGAGTTTCTGTGGCACATTCAGTACTTC
TRBJ2-4 | TRBV5-6 | NA | NA | CASGKRLAKNIQYF | TGTGCCAGCGGGAAGAGATTAGCCAAAAACATTCAGTACTTC
TRBJ2-1 | TRBV19 | few | NA | CASSPTLNNEQFF | TGTGCCAGTAGCCCAACCTTAAACAATGAGCAGTTCTTC
TRBJ2-7 | TRBV5-6 | NA | TRBD1 | CASSLGPRGHPYEQYF | TGTGCCAGCAGCTTGGGACCCAGGGGGCACCCCTACGAGCAGTACTTC
TRBJ2-7 | TRBV7-2 | NA | TRBD2 | CASSLTSGDYEQYF | TGTGCCAGCAGCTTAACTAGCGGAGATTACGAGCAGTACTTC
TRBJ2-7 | TRBV27 | NA | TRBD1 | CASSLGPPGQGSHEQYF | TGTGCCAGCAGTTTGGGACCGCCAGGACAGGGAAGCCACGAGCAGTACTTC
TRBJ2-7 | TRBV7-9 | NA | TRBD2 | CASSHPRLAGGYEQYF | TGTGCCAGCAGTCACCCAAGATTAGCGGGAGGCTACGAGCAGTACTTC